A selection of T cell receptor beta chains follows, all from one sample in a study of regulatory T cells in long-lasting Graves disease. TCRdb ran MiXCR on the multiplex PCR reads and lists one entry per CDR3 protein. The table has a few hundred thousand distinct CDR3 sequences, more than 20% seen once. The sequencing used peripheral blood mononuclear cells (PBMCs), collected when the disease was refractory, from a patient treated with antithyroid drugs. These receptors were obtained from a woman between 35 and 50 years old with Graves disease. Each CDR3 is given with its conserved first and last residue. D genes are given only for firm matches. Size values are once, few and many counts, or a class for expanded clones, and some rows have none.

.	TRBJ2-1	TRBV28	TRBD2	TGTGCCAGCAGTCCTGGACCTACTAGCGGGAGGGACAATGAGCAGTTCTTC	CASSPGPTSGRDNEQFF
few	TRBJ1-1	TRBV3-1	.	TGTGCCAGCAGCCAAGTCATGACTAACACTGAAGCTTTCTTT	CASSQVMTNTEAFF
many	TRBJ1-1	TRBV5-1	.	TGTGCCAGCAGCTTGATTGGGGGCACTGAAGCTTTCTTT	CASSLIGGTEAFF
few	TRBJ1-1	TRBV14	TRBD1	TGTGCCAGCAGCCAATCACAGGGGCGAGGGTCTGAAGCTTTCTTT	CASSQSQGRGSEAFF
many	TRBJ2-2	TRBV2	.	TGTGCCAGCAGTGCTCTCCGAGCGGGTAACACCGGGGAGCTGTTTTTT	CASSALRAGNTGELFF
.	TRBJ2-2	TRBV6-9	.	TGTGCCAGCAGTTACCCCCGCTTCGAACCCAGGACCGGGGAGCTGTTTTTT	CASSYPRFEPRTGELFF
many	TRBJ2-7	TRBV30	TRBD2	TGTGCCTGCCACGGGACTAGCCGAACTTACGAGCAGTACTTC	CACHGTSRTYEQYF
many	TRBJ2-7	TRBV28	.	TGTGCCAGCAGCAAGTTTGGAAATACCGGGACCCTGGATTGGGTCCAGTACTTC	CASSKFGNTGTLDWVQYF
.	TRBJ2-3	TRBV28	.	TGTGCCAGCAGTTTACCTCGGGTTGGGACACGCGATACGCAGTATTTT	CASSLPRVGTRDTQYF
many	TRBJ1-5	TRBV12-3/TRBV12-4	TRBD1	TGTGCCAGCAGTTTTTATCGGGACAGGGGGCGGGCTCAGCCCCAGCATTTT	CASSFYRDRGRAQPQHF